This T cell receptor (beta chain) was found in a study of monozygotic twins with inflammatory bowel disease. UMIs that had a 6-nucleotide sample barcode were put in using template switching. TCRdb reworked the 5' RACE reads into one entry per CDR3 protein, no DNA. The sample's table shows around 380,000 distinct CDR3 sequences. Germline V gene data show CDR1 as SGHDT and CDR2 as YYEEEE. The CDR3 covers 13 residues. Findings and limits, study-wide: Among the T cells, different subtypes could not be distinguished.

In regard to this clonotype: Its target is not known.

Source material: blood. V is TRBV5-6 and J is TRBJ2-2; TCRdb picks TRBD2, but there is no DNA to check that call. The TCR was taken from a human donor with ulcerative colitis or Crohn's disease, or a healthy co-twin of an affected twin (not recorded which). The chain's CDR3 is CASRGGATGELFF.